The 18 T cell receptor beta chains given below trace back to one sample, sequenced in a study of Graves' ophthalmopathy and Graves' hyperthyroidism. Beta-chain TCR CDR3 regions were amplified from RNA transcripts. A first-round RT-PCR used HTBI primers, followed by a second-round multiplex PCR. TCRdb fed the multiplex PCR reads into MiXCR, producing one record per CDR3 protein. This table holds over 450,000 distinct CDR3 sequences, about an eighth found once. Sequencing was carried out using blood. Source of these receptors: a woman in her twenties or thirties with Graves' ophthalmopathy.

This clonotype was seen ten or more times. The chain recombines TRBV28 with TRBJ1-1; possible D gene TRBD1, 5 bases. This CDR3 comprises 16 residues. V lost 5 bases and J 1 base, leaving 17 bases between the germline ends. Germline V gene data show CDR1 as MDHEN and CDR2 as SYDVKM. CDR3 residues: CASSPNSLDRNTEAFF. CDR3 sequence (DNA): TGTGCCAGCAGTCCAAACAGCCTCGACAGGAACACTGAAGCTTTCTTT.

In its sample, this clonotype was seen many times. CDR3 region: CASSPGDDTEAFF. CDR3 DNA sequence: TGTGCCAGCAGCCCGGGGGACGACACTGAAGCTTTCTTT. This chain uses TRBV9 with TRBJ1-1; tentatively, D is TRBD1 (5 bases). V lost 4 bases and J lost 3, with 10 bases in between. The CDR3 sequence is 13 residues long. CDR1 and CDR2 from the germline V gene are SGDLS and YYNGEE. Full variable domain (missing parts from reference TRBV9 and TRBJ1-1): DSGVTQTPKHLITATGQRVTLRCSPRSGDLSVYWYQQSLDQGLQFLIQYYNGEERAKGNILERFSAQQFPDLHSELNLSSLELGDSALYFCASSPGDDTEAFFGQGTRLTVV.

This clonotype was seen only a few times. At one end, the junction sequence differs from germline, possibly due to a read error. CDR3 nucleotides: TGTGCCAGTGGTTCCGGGACTAGCGGGTTCCTAGCCAAAAACATTAAGTACTTC. Residues: CASGSGTSGFLAKNIKYF. The J gene is TRBJ2-4, the V gene TRBV19; TRBD2 aligns across 12 bases. Germline V CDR1 and CDR2: LNHDA, SQIVND (reference sequence). The CDR3 is 18 residues long.

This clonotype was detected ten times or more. This CDR3 is CASSLFQGPSEQYF. For the CDR3, the DNA is TGTGCCAGCAGTTTATTTCAGGGCCCGAGCGAGCAGTACTTC. The chain links TRBV12-3 or TRBV12-4 to TRBJ2-7, with D maybe TRBD1 (5 bases). The CDR3 is 14 amino acids. The V and J ends lost 2 bases and 6 bases respectively, with 14 bases between them.

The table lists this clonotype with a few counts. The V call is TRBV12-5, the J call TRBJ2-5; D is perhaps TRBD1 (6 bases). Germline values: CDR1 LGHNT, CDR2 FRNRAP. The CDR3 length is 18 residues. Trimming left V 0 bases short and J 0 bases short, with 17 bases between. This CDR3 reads CASGLVLRGAGYQETQYF. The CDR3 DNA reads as TGTGCTAGTGGTTTGGTACTCAGGGGCGCTGGGTACCAAGAGACCCAGTACTTC.

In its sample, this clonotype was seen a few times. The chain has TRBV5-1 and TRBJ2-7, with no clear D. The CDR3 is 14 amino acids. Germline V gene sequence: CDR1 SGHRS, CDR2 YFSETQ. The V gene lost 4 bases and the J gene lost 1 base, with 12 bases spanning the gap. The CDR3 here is CASSVGWGSYEQYF. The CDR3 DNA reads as TGCGCCAGCAGCGTTGGTTGGGGTTCCTACGAGCAGTACTTC.

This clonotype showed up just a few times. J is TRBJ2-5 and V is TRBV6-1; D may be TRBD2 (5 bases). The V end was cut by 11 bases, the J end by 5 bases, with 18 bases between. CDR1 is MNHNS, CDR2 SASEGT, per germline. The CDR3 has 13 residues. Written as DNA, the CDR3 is TGTGCCCTTCAAACGGGAAGGAGGGAGACCCAGTACTTC. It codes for CALQTGRRETQYF.

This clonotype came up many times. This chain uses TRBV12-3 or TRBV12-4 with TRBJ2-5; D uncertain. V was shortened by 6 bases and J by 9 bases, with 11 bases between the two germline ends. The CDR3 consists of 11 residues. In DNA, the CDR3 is TGTGCCAGCAGCCCGAGTGGATCCCAGTACTTC. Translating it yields CASSPSGSQYF.

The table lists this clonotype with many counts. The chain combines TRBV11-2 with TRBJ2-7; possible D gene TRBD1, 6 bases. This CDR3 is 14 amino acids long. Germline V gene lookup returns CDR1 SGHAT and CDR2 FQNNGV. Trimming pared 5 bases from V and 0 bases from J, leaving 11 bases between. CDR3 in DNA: TGTGCCAGCAGCGTCCGGGACATCTCCTACGAGCAGTACTTC. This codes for CASSVRDISYEQYF.

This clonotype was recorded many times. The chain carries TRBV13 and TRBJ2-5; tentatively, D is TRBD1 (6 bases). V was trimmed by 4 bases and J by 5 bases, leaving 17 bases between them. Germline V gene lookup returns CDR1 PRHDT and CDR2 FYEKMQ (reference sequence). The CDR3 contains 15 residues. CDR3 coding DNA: TGTGCCAGCAGCTCCACCGGAACAGGGCATGAGACCCAGTACTTC. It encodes CASSSTGTGHETQYF. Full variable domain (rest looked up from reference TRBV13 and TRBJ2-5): AAGVIQSPRHLIKEKRETATLKCYPIPRHDTVYWYQQGPGQDPQFLISFYEKMQSDKGSIPDRFSAQQFSDYHSELNMSSLELGDSALYFCASSSTGTGHETQYFGPGTRLLVL.

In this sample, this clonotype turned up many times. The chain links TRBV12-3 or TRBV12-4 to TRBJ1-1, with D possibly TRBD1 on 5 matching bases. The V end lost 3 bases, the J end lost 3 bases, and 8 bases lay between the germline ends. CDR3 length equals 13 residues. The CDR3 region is CASSLGRYTEAFF. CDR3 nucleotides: TGTGCCAGCAGTTTGGGGCGTTACACTGAAGCTTTCTTT.

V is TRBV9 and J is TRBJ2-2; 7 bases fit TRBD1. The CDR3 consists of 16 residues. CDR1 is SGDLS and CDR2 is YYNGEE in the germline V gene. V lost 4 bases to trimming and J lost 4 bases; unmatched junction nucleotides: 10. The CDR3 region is CASSSRQGAGTGELFF. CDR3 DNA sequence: TGTGCCAGCAGCTCGCGACAGGGCGCCGGCACCGGGGAGCTGTTTTTT.

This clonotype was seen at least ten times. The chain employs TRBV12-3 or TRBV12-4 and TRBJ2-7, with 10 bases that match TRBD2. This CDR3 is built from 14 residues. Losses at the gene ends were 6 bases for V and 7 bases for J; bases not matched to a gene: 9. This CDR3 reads CASSGLAVLSEQYF. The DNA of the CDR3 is TGTGCCAGCAGCGGACTAGCGGTCCTTAGTGAGCAGTACTTC.

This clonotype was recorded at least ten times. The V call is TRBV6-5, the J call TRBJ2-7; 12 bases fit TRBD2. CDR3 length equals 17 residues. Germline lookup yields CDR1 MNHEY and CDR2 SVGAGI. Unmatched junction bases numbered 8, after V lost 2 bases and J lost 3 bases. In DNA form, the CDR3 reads TGTGCCAGCAGTTACCCAAGGACTAGCGGGATAGGCTACGAGCAGTACTTC. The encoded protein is CASSYPRTSGIGYEQYF.

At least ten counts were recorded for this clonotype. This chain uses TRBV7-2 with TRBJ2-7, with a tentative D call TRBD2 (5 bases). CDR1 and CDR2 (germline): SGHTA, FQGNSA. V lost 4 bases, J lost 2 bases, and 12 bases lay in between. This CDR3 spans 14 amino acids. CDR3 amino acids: CASSSYLGTYEQYF. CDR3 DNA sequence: TGTGCCAGCAGCTCCTATCTCGGGACCTACGAGCAGTACTTC.

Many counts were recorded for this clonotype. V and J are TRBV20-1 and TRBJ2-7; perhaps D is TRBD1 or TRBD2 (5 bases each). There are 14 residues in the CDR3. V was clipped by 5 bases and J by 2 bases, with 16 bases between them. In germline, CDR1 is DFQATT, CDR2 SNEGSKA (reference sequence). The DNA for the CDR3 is TGCAGTGCTTGGGGGAGACAGAAAGCCTACGAGCAGTACTTC. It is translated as CSAWGRQKAYEQYF.

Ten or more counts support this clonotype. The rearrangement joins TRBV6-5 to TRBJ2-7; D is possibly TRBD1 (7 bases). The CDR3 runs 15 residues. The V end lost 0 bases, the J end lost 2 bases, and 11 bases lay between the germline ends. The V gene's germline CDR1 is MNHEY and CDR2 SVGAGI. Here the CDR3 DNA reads TGTGCCAGCAGTTACTCGGAGGGACAGACCTACGAGCAGTACTTC. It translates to CASSYSEGQTYEQYF.

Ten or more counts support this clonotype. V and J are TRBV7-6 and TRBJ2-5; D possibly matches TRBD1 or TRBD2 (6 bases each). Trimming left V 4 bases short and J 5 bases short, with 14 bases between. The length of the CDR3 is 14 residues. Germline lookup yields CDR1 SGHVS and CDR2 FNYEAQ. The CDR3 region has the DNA TGTGCCAGCAGCTCGGGGGCGGGGACGGAGACCCAGTACTTC. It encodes CASSSGAGTETQYF.